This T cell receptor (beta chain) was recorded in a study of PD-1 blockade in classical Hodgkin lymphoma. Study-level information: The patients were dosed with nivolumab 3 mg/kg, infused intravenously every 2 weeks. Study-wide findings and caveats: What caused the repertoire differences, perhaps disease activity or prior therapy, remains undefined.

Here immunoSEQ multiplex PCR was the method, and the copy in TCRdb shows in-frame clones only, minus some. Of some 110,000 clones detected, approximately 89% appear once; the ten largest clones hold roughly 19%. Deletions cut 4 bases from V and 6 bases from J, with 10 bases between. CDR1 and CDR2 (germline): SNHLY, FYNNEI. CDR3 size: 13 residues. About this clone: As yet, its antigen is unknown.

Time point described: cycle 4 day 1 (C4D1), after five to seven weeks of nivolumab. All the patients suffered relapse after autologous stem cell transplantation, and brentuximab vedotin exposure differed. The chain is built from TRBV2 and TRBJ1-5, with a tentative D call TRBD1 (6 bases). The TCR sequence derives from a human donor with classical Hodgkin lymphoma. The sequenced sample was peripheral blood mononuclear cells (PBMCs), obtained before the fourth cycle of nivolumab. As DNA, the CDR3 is TGTGCCAGCAGTGGTCGGGGGGCTCAGCCCCAGCATTTT. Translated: CASSGRGAQPQHF.